This record looks at one TCR beta chain sequence and its context. Its matching antigen is unknown. CDR3 size: 15 residues. The V gene's germline CDR1 is MDHEN and CDR2 SYDVKM. The V end was cut by 9 bases, the J end by 3 bases, with 18 bases between. This sample is part of a study of shared clonotypes between healthy human individuals. Findings and limits, study-wide: Non-shared clonotypes were found to have lower generation probabilities than the clonotypes that were shared by all four of the sorted-subset donors. When naive CD4 clonotypes were compared across several donors, approximately 5% were shared.

Data came from immunoSEQ multiplex PCR; TCRdb stores just in-frame clones and leaves some out. The top ten hold roughly 0.61% of the sample, which has over a million clones, 75% to 80% seen once. Sequencing was carried out using memory CD4+ T cells from PBMCs. Indicated subset: CD45RA-negative fraction. The receptor's source is a man between 18 and 29 years old in good health. Some clones in this sample may be carry-over from other donors' samples. The chain links TRBV28 to TRBJ1-3; D unresolved. CDR3 bases: TGTGCCAGTACAGCCGGGGAAGGAGGTGGAAACACCATATATTTT. Protein product: CASTAGEGGGNTIYF.